This paragraph reports one T cell receptor (beta chain). The data were obtained in a study of shared clonotypes between healthy human individuals. Adult donors, all healthy and HIV-negative, had no recent acute infections or vaccinations. CD4+ cells yielded CD45RA+ naive and CD45RA-negative memory subsets. Generated by immunoSEQ multiplex PCR, the TCRdb table keeps only in-frame clones and is missing some. The sample lists some 2,400,000 clones; 90% to 96% were seen once. Germline assignment: CDR1 MDHEN and CDR2 SYDVKM. CDR3 length: 18 residues. With V trimmed by 7 bases and J by 6 bases, 19 bases remained unmatched.

This receptor was identified in a man between 18 and 35 years old in good health. The chain employs TRBV28 and TRBJ2-2; 8 bases are shared with TRBD1. The sample comprised naive CD4+ T cells sorted from blood. Subset described: CD45RA+ positively selected. The CDR3 bases are TGTGCCAGCACGACTTGGCAGGGCTCAGGGGGCCTTTCCGGGGAGCTGTTTTTT. Translated: CASTTWQGSGGLSGELFF. Full variable domain (rest looked up from reference TRBV28 and TRBJ2-2): DVKVTQSSRYLVKRTGEKVFLECVQDMDHENMFWYRQDPGLGLRLIYFSYDVKMKEKGDIPEGYSVSREKKERFSLILESASTNQTSMYLCASTTWQGSGGLSGELFFGEGSRLTVL.